The entry that follows covers one T cell receptor (beta chain) sequence. Its cognate antigen is unknown. Per the germline V gene, CDR1 is MGHDK and CDR2 is SYGVNS. The CDR3 spans 16 residues. Trimming cost V 4 bases and J 1 base, with 16 bases left between them. This entry comes from a study of shared clonotypes between healthy human individuals. For the study at large: Three plates were used per donor for CD4 naive, three for CD4 memory, two for CD8 naive and one for CD8 memory. Study-wide points: All-four-donor shared clonotypes had higher generation probabilities than non-shared clonotypes did.

Some clones are missing from TCRdb's copy, which holds only in-frame ones; the method was immunoSEQ multiplex PCR. The sample contains 950,000 to 1,200,000 clones, roughly 80% of which appear only once. The sample was memory CD4+ T cells from PBMCs. Subset: CD45RA-negative fraction. This chain connects TRBV25-1 to TRBJ1-1, with D unclear. This clonotype was sampled from a man between 18 and 29 years old in good health. Some clones in this sample may be carry-over from other donors' samples. CDR3 nucleotide sequence: TGTGCCAGCAGTGGCTGGGTCGACACCCCGAACACTGAAGCTTTCTTT. Protein product: CASSGWVDTPNTEAFF.